This T cell receptor beta chain was obtained from a study of blood T cell repertoires in COVID-19. Study summary: The United States, Italy and Spain were the sources of the acute and convalescent COVID-19 samples. From T cells, B-cell-depleted T cells, or PBMCs came the material, which was cDNA or gDNA.

Original processing methods: The assay estimated nucleated cells by amplifying reference gene primers. The assay was immunoSEQ multiplex PCR, and TCRdb's table has in-frame clones only and misses some. V, J and clone size are taken as reported in that table, and D and trimming were inferred from the DNA itself. The sample includes 200,000 to 300,000 clones, 85% to 90% of them seen just once. The CDR3 loop spans 14 amino acids. The V gene's germline CDR1 is SEHNR and CDR2 FQNEAQ (reference sequence). V lost 1 base, J lost 3 bases, and 9 bases lay in between. V and J are TRBV7-9 and TRBJ1-1, with D perhaps matching TRBD1 (6 bases). The sequence came from a woman in her thirties or forties who had recovered from COVID-19. The source material was peripheral blood. CDR3 in DNA: TGTGCCAGCAGCTTAGGACAGGCCGACACTGAAGCTTTCTTT. Its protein product is CASSLGQADTEAFF.